The source of this T cell receptor (beta chain) is a study of OX40 agonist ivuxolimab in advanced cancers. Looked up from germline, CDR1 is SNHLY and CDR2 is FYNNEI. The ends were cut back, 7 bases at V and 1 base at J, with 11 bases in the middle. This CDR3 region has 13 residues. Assay: immunoSEQ multiplex PCR; the TCRdb copy retains only in-frame clones and omits some. Of fewer than 75,000 clones in the sample, over 80% were seen once. In its sample, this clone was seen a few times. Sample: CD4+ or CD8+ T cells sorted from blood, taken in a trial of the OX40 agonist ivuxolimab. V gene TRBV2 combines with J gene TRBJ2-7; possibly TRBD2 for D (5 bases). The receptor's source is an adult with an advanced solid tumor such as melanoma, head and neck, liver or kidney cancer. In nucleotides, the CDR3 is TGTGCCAGCACTGGCGGGCAATCCTACGAGCAGTACTTC. It specifies CASTGGQSYEQYF.